One and the same sample provided the 17 T cell receptor beta chains below, sequenced in a study of blood T cell repertoires in COVID-19. The table came from immunoSEQ multiplex PCR; TCRdb's copy has only in-frame clones and leaves some out. In the table there are over 250,000 clones, 80% to 90% of which are singletons. Sequenced input: peripheral blood. These TCRs come from a woman between 65 and 79 years old with acute or convalescent COVID-19.

The rearrangement joins TRBV6-5 to TRBJ2-7; 9 bases map to TRBD1. The V and J ends lost 8 bases and 5 bases, in that order; junction bases with no gene match: 10. CDR1 and CDR2 from the germline V gene are MNHEY and SVGAGI. The CDR3 extends over 14 amino acids. CDR3 residues: CASHDWTGAHEQYF. The CDR3 coding sequence is TGTGCCAGCCACGATTGGACAGGGGCACACGAGCAGTACTTC.

The chain recombines TRBV5-4 with TRBJ1-2; TRBD1 agrees at 10 bases. With 4 bases clipped from V and 5 bases from J, the junction kept 8 bases outside the gene matches. Germline assignment: CDR1 SGHNT and CDR2 YYREEE (reference sequence). The CDR3 is 15 amino acids. The CDR3 is CASSPTGGPYYGYTF. The CDR3 DNA is TGTGCCAGCAGCCCGACAGGGGGCCCATATTATGGCTACACCTTC.

The chain recombines TRBV7-9 with TRBJ1-1, with TRBD1 as a possible D gene (5 bases). The CDR3 totals 15 residues. CDR1 and CDR2 (germline): SEHNR, FQNEAQ (reference sequence). V was trimmed by 8 bases and J by 1 base, leaving 17 bases between them. CDR3 DNA sequence: TGTGCCAGCGAGCGGGGGTCTAGGGGGAACACTGAAGCTTTCTTT. It specifies CASERGSRGNTEAFF.

Here the CDR3 DNA reads TGTGCCAGCAGTGGGGGGATACTGCGGACAGGGGACTCGGGAAACACCATATATTTT. Translated: CASSGGILRTGDSGNTIYF. This chain links TRBV6-1 with TRBJ1-3; 9 bases match TRBD1. The CDR3 loop spans 19 amino acids. V shed 4 bases and J 4 bases; nucleotides not matched to a gene: 17. From germline, CDR1 is MNHNS and CDR2 SASEGT.

The rearrangement uses TRBV3-1 (or the pseudogene TRBV3-2) and TRBJ1-5; 8 bases are shared with TRBD1. Germline CDR1 and CDR2: LGHDT and YNNKEL (reference sequence). Trimming at V came to 1 base and at J to 4 bases, leaving 6 bases not matched to a gene. This CDR3 contains 16 residues. This chain's CDR3 is CASSQGARGPNQPQHF. CDR3 sequence (DNA): TGTGCCAGCAGCCAAGGAGCCAGGGGGCCAAATCAGCCCCAGCATTTT.

This rearrangement joins TRBV15 to TRBJ1-5; D might be TRBD1 (6 bases). The germline V and J ends were trimmed by 0 bases and 5 bases, with 14 bases remaining between them. This CDR3 contains 16 residues. Germline-derived CDR1 and CDR2 are LNHNV and YYDKDF (reference sequence). The CDR3 loop is CATSRDPGTRDQPQHF. The CDR3 region has the DNA TGTGCCACCAGCAGAGATCCCGGGACACGGGATCAGCCCCAGCATTTT.

The rearrangement uses TRBV4-1 and TRBJ1-1; the D gene is possibly TRBD1 (6 bases). The CDR3 runs to 16 residues. Between the trimmed V and J ends, which lost 1 base and 2 bases, there was a span of 14 bases. CDR1 is MGHRA, CDR2 YSYEKL, per germline. CDR3 amino acids: CASSQVSPRGNTEAFF. The CDR3 coding sequence is TGCGCCAGCAGCCAAGTCTCTCCCAGGGGTAACACTGAAGCTTTCTTT.

The chain links TRBV5-6 to TRBJ1-4; D uncertain. V shed 4 bases and J shed 3 bases, with 10 bases lying between them. The germline gives CDR1 SGHDT, CDR2 YYEEEE. The CDR3 loop spans 14 amino acids. The DNA for the CDR3 is TGTGCCAGCAGCCTCCCGGACTCTAATGAAAAACTGTTTTTT. Translated, it gives CASSLPDSNEKLFF.

The rearrangement joins TRBV6-1 to TRBJ2-3; 10 bases match TRBD2. The length of the CDR3 is 16 residues. The germline V gene encodes CDR1 MNHNS and CDR2 SASEGT. V gave up 2 bases and J gave up 3 bases; unmatched junction bases: 5. As DNA, the CDR3 is TGTGCCAGCAGTGAAACCCAGCGGGGGGGTACAGATACGCAGTATTTT. It translates to CASSETQRGGTDTQYF.

The V call is TRBV4-1, the J call TRBJ2-5, with TRBD2 matching 9 bases. The V and J ends lost 1 base and 7 bases, in that order; junction bases with no gene match: 10. Germline V CDR1 and CDR2: MGHRA, YSYEKL. This CDR3 region has 16 residues. In DNA form, the CDR3 reads TGCGCCAGCAGCCAAGGGGTTGCTAGCGGGGAGGGGACCCAGTACTTC. Translation: CASSQGVASGEGTQYF.

This clone has only a few counts. This rearrangement joins TRBV25-1 to TRBJ1-1; D may be TRBD1 (5 bases). The CDR3 has 14 residues. Germline loops: CDR1 MGHDK, CDR2 SYGVNS. With 5 bases removed from V and 4 bases from J, the gap between germline ends came to 14 bases. In DNA, the CDR3 is TGTGCCAGCAGTCCTGCTAGGGGATTCACTGAAGCTTTCTTT. Translation gives CASSPARGFTEAFF.

This chain uses TRBV10-3 with TRBJ2-2, with D perhaps TRBD1 (6 bases). The CDR3 extends over 14 amino acids. CDR1 and CDR2 from the germline V gene are ENHRY and SYGVKD. Trimming shortened V by 4 bases and J by 3 bases, and 9 bases separated the two germline ends. CDR3 in DNA: TGTGCCATCAGTGTGGGGGCGGACACCGGGGAGCTGTTTTTT. Its protein is CAISVGADTGELFF.

The chain links TRBV5-5 to TRBJ2-1; 9 nucleotides agree with TRBD1. V was clipped by 3 bases and J by 2 bases; unmatched bases: 6. The CDR3 length is 16 residues. Germline lookup yields CDR1 SGHKS and CDR2 YYEKEE (reference sequence). CDR3 amino acids: CASSSSGTGTYNEQFF. Here the CDR3 DNA reads TGTGCCAGCAGCTCGTCCGGGACAGGGACCTACAATGAGCAGTTCTTC.

This clone has just a few counts. The CDR3 loop reads CASWRGGSYGYTF. The CDR3 region has the DNA TGTGCCAGCTGGCGAGGGGGTAGCTATGGCTACACCTTC. The V gene is TRBV9, the J gene TRBJ1-2, with D possibly matching TRBD1 (6 bases). V shed 7 bases and J shed 4 bases, with 14 bases lying between them. The CDR3 extends over 13 amino acids. The germline V gene encodes CDR1 SGDLS and CDR2 YYNGEE.

In this sample, this clone turned up a few times. This chain uses TRBV2 with TRBJ1-2; D is possibly TRBD1 (6 bases). Germline V gives CDR1 SNHLY, CDR2 FYNNEI. V shed 8 bases and J shed 4 bases, with 23 bases lying between them. CDR3 length: 16 amino acids. This chain's CDR3 is CASGGPRTGGLYGYTF. Here the CDR3 DNA reads TGTGCCAGCGGTGGACCCAGGACCGGGGGGCTCTATGGCTACACCTTC.

With respect to this clone: This sample also contains other DNA sequences that code for the same CDR3. The chain is built from TRBV20-1 and TRBJ1-2, with D tentatively TRBD1 (5 bases). The CDR3 spans 11 residues. The V gene lost 4 bases and the J gene lost 4 bases, with 7 bases spanning the gap. From germline, CDR1 is DFQATT and CDR2 SNEGSKA (reference sequence). The CDR3 DNA reads as TGCAGTGCTACGGGGGGCTATGGCTACACCTTC. It yields the protein CSATGGYGYTF.

This clone came up a few times. This sequence joins TRBV7-2 and TRBJ1-2; D perhaps matches TRBD1 (6 bases). The CDR3 contains 13 residues. Per the germline V gene, CDR1 is SGHTA and CDR2 is FQGNSA. The ends were cut back, 7 bases at V and 6 bases at J, with 15 bases in the middle. The CDR3 spells CASTSYNRDGYTF. The CDR3, as DNA: TGTGCCAGCACCTCATACAACAGGGATGGCTACACCTTC.